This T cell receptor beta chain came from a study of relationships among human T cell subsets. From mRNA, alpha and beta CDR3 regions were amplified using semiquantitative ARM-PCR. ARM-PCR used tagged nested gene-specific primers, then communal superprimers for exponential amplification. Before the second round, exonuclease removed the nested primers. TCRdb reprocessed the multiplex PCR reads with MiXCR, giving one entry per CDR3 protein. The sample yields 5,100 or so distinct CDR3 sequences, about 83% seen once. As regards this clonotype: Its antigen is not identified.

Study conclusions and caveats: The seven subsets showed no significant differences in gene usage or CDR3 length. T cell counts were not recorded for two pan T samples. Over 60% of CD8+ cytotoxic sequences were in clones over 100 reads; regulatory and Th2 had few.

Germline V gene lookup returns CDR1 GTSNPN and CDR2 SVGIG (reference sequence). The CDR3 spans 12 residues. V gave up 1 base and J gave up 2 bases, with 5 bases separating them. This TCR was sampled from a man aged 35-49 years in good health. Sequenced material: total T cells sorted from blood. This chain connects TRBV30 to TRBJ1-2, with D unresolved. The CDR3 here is CAWSARNYGYTF. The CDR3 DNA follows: TGTGCCTGGAGTGCCAGGAACTATGGCTACACCTTC.